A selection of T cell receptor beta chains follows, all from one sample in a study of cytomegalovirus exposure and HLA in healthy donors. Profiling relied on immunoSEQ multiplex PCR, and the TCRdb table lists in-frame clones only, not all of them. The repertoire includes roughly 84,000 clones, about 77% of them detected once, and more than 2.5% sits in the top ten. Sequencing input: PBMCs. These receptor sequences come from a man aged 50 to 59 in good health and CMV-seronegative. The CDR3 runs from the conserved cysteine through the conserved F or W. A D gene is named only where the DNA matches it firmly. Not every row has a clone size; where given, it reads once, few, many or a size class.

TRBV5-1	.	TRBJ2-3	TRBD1	TGCGCCAGCAGCGGGACAGGGGGTTGGGATACGCAGTATTTT	CASSGTGGWDTQYF
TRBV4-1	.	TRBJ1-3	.	TGCGCCAGCAGCCAAGATCGGGTGGTGGTTGGAAACACCATATATTTT	CASSQDRVVVGNTIYF
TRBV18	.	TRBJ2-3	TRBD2	TGTGCCAGCTCACCGGTACGACTAGCGGGGATCACAGATACGCAGTATTTT	CASSPVRLAGITDTQYF
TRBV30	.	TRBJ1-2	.	TGTGCCTGGAGTGCCCAGGCCTATGGCTACACCTTC	CAWSAQAYGYTF
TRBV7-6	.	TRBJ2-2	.	TGTGCCAGCAGCTCCGCACTCGGGTCGAACACCGGGGAGCTGTTTTTT	CASSSALGSNTGELFF
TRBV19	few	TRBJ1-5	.	TGTGCCAGTGGAACCCCAAGGGGAATTAGCAATCAGCCCCAGCATTTT	CASGTPRGISNQPQHF
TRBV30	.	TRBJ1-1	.	TGTGCCTGGAGACACCAGGTGGCTGAAGCTTTCTTT	CAWRHQVAEAFF
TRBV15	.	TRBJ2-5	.	TGTGCCACCAGCAGAGGAGCACAGGGTATAGAGACCCAGTACTTC	CATSRGAQGIETQYF
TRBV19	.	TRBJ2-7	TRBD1	TGTGCCAGTAGTATCCGCCCGGGACAGGGGACGCATTCCTACGAGCAGTACTTC	CASSIRPGQGTHSYEQYF
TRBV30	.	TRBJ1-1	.	TGTGCCTGGAGTGTACGGGGCAGGGGTATGAACACTGAAGCTTTCTTT	CAWSVRGRGMNTEAFF
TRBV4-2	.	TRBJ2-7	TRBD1	TGTGCCAGCAGCCATCCCGACAGGGAACGGTACGAGCAGTACTTC	CASSHPDRERYEQYF
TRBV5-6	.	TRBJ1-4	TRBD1	TGTGCCAGCAAACCACCGGGACAGGGAAAAGAAAAACTGTTTTTT	CASKPPGQGKEKLFF
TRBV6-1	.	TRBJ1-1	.	TGTGCCAGCATCCGTCCACAGGGCCGGCCTGAAGCTTTCTTT	CASIRPQGRPEAFF
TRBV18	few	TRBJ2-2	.	TGTGCCAGCTCACGAGGCGGGGCAGGGTCGAACACCGGGGAGCTGTTTTTT	CASSRGGAGSNTGELFF
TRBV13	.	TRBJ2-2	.	TGTGCCAGCAGCAAAAGACAGAACACCGGGGAGCTGTTTTTT	CASSKRQNTGELFF
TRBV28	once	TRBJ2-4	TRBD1	TGTGCCAGAGTAAACCGGGACAGCCCTCGAGGCGCCAAAAACATTCAGTACTTC	CARVNRDSPRGAKNIQYF
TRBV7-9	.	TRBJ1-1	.	TGTGCCAGCAACGAAATACAGGGTTCAGCTTTCTTT	CASNEIQGSAFF
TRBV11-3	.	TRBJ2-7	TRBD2	TGTGCCAGCAGCCCAGGACTAGCCGGCGAGCAGTACTTC	CASSPGLAGEQYF
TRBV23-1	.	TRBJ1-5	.	TGCGCCAGCCATAGCAATCAGCCCCAGCATTTT	CASHSNQPQHF
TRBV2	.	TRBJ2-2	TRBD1	TGTGCCAGCAGTGAGCAGGGGGCGAACACCGGGGAGCTGTTTTTT	CASSEQGANTGELFF
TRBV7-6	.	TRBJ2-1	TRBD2	TGTGCCAGCAGCTTGGCTAGCGGAACCTTGCAGTTCTTC	CASSLASGTLQFF
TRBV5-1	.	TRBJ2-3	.	TGCGCCAGCAGCTTGGTTGCGGGCGGGACAGATACGCAGTATTTT	CASSLVAGGTDTQYF
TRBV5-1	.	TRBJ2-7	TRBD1	TGCGCCAGCAGCTCCGGGACAGGGGACATCTACCCTCCCTACGAGCAGTACTTC	CASSSGTGDIYPPYEQYF
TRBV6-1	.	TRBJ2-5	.	TGTGCCAGCAGTGGGACAGCTCAAGAGACCCAGTACTTC	CASSGTAQETQYF
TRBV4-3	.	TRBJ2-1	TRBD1	TGCGCCAGCAGCCAAGCACAGGGGATTTACAATGAGCAGTTCTTC	CASSQAQGIYNEQFF
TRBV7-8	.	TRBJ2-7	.	TGTGCCAGCAGCCCATTTGTGCAGGGCCACGAGCAGTACTTC	CASSPFVQGHEQYF
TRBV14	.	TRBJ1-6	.	TGTGCCAGCAGCCATTTTAATTCCCCCCTCCACTTT	CASSHFNSPLHF
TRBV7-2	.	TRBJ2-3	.	TGTGCCAGCAGCCCCAGTAGCCTGGATACGCAGTATTTT	CASSPSSLDTQYF
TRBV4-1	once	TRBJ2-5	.	TGCGCCAGCAGCCAAGGGGCCAGTGAAAAGACCCAGTACTTC	CASSQGASEKTQYF
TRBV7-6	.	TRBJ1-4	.	TGTGCCAGCAGCACCCGAATGGTACAGGGATCGGGTAATGAAAAACTGTTTTTT	CASSTRMVQGSGNEKLFF
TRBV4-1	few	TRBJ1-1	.	TGCGCCAGCAGCCAATCTTTTAACACTGAAGCTTTCTTT	CASSQSFNTEAFF
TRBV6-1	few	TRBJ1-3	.	TGTGCCACTGGGAGGGCCTCTGGAAACACCATATATTTT	CATGRASGNTIYF
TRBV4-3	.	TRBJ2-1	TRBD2	TGCGCCAGCAGCCAAGACCCGGGACTAGCGGGGGGCTATGAGCAGTTCTTC	CASSQDPGLAGGYEQFF
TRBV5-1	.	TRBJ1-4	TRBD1	TGCGCCAGCAGCTCCAGACAGGGTTCGGCTAATGAAAAACTGTTTTTT	CASSSRQGSANEKLFF
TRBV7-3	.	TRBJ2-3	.	TGTGCCAGCAGCTTACTGGGGCGGGGGCCCCATCTAGATACGCAGTATTTT	CASSLLGRGPHLDTQYF
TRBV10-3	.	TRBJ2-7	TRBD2	TGTGCCATCAGTGTGCAGCGCCTCTTAGCGGGGGACTACGAGCAGTACTTC	CAISVQRLLAGDYEQYF
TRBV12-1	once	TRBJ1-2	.	TGTGCCAGCTCGTCTGGAGGCTATGGCTACACCTTC	CASSSGGYGYTF